This TCR beta chain stems from a study of circulating and synovial CD4+ cells in juvenile arthritis. Points from the study as a whole: Some such blood samples were as oligoclonal as synovium. Compared with bulk blood, circulating pathogenic-like lymphocytes shared substantially more CDR3 sequences with synovial T cells. Deeper sequencing increased measured overlap with synovial clonotypes.

The CDR3 runs 14 residues. V trimming: 5 bases; J trimming: 3 bases; junction bases outside the gene matches: 6. From germline, CDR1 is SGHRS and CDR2 YFSETQ. The assay was immunoSEQ multiplex PCR, and TCRdb's table has in-frame clones only and misses some. The repertoire holds about 32,000 clones, over 85% seen once, with about 3.1% in the top ten. Comments on this clone: What it recognizes is unknown.

Sequencing was carried out using CD4+ T cells from blood. This receptor was identified in a human donor with juvenile idiopathic arthritis. J is TRBJ1-1 and V is TRBV5-1, with 8 bases that match TRBD1. In nucleotides, the CDR3 is TGCGCCAGCAGGTCCTTACAGGGGGACACTGAAGCTTTCTTT. Encoded protein: CASRSLQGDTEAFF.